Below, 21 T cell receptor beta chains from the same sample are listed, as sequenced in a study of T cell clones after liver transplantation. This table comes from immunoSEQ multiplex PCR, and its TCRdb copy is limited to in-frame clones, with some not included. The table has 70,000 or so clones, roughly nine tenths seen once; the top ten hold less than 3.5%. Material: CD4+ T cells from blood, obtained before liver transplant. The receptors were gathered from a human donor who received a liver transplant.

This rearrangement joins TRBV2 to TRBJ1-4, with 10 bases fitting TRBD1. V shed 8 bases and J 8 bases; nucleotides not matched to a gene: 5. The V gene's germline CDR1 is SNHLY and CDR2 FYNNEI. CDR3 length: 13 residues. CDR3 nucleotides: TGTGCCAGCTTGGGACAGGGGAAAGAAAAACTGTTTTTT. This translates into CASLGQGKEKLFF.

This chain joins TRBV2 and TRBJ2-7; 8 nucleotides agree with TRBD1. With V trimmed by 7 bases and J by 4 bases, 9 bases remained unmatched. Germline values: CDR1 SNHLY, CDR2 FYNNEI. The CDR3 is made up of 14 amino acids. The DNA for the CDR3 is TGTGCCAGCACCTCTGGGCAGGGGGCTTACGAGCAGTACTTC. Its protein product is CASTSGQGAYEQYF.

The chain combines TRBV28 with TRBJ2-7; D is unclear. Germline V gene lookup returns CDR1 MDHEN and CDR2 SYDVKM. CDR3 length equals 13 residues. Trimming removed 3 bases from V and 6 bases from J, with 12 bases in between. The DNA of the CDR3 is TGTGCCAGCAGTTTTCCCCCCAGATTCGAGCAGTACTTC. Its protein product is CASSFPPRFEQYF.

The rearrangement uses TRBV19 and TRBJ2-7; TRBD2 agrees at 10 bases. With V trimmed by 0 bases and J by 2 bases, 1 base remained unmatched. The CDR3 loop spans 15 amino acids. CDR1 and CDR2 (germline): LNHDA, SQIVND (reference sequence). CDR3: CASSIDLAGAYEQYF. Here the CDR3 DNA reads TGTGCCAGTAGTATAGATCTAGCGGGAGCCTACGAGCAGTACTTC.

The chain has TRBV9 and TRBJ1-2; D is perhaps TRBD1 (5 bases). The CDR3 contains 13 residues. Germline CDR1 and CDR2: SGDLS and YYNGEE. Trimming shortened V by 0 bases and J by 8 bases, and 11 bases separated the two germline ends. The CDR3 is CASSVAQGGGYTF. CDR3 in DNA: TGTGCCAGCAGCGTAGCCCAGGGAGGCGGCTACACCTTC.

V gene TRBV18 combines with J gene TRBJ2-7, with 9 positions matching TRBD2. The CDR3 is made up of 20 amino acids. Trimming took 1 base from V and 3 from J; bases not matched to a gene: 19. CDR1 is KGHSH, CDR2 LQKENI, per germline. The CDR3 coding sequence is TGTGCCAGCTCACCACGGGGATCCCTTTACCCTAAGCGGGAGGACTACGAGCAGTACTTC. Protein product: CASSPRGSLYPKREDYEQYF.

The CDR3 nucleotides are TGTGCCAGCAGCTTAACGGGGAGCTCCTACAATGAGCAGTTCTTC. Its translation is CASSLTGSSYNEQFF. This chain connects TRBV7-6 to TRBJ2-1, with TRBD2 as a possible D gene (5 bases). The CDR3 is 15 residues long. Germline V gene data show CDR1 as SGHVS and CDR2 as FNYEAQ. The V gene lost 2 bases and the J gene lost 0 bases, with 8 bases spanning the gap.

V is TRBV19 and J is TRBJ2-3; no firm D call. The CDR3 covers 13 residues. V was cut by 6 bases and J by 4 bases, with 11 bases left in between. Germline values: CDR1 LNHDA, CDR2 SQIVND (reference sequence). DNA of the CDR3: TGTGCCAGTAGGGAGAAAAGTCCAGATACGCAGTATTTT. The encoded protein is CASREKSPDTQYF.

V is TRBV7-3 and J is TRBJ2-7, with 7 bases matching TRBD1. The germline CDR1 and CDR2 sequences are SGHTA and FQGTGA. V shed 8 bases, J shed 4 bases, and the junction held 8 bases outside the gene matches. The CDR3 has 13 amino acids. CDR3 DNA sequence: TGTGCCAGCGCAGAATCAGGGGGATACGAGCAGTACTTC. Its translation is CASAESGGYEQYF.

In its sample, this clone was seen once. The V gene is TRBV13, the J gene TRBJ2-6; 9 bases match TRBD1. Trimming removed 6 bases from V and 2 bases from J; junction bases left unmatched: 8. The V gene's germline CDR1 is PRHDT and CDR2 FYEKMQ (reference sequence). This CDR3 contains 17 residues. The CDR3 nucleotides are TGTGCCAGCAGTTACCTAACAGGGGGCCCTGGGGCCAACGTCCTGACTTTC. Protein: CASSYLTGGPGANVLTF.

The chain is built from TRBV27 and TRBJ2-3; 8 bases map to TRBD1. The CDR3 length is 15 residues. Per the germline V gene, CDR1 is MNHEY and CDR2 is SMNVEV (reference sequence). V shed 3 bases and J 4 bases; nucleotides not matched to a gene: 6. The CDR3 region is CASSLGQGASDTQYF. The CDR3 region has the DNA TGTGCCAGCAGTTTGGGGCAGGGGGCTTCAGATACGCAGTATTTT.

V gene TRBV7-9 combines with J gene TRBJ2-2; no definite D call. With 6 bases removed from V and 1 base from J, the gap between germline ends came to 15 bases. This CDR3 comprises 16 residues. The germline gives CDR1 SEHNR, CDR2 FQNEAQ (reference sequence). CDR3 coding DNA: TGTGCCAGCAGTCCTACGCGCCGAGGGAACACCGGGGAGCTGTTTTTT. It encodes CASSPTRRGNTGELFF.

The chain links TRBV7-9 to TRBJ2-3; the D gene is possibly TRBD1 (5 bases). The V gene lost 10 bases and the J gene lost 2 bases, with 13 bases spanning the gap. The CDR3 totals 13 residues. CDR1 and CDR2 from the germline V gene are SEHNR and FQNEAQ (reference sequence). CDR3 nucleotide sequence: TGTGCCAACATGGGCAGGGACACAGATACGCAGTATTTT. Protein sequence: CANMGRDTDTQYF.

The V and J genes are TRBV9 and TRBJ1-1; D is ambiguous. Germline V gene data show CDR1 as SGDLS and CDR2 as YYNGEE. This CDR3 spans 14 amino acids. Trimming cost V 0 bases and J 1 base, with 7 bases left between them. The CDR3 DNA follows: TGTGCCAGCAGCGTAGAAGGGTGGAACACTGAAGCTTTCTTT. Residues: CASSVEGWNTEAFF.

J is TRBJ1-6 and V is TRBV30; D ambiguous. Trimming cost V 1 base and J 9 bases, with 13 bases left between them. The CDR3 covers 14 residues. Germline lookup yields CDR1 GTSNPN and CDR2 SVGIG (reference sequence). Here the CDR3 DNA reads TGTGCCTGGAGTGCGGCGGCAATTTCTTCACCCCTCCACTTT. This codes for CAWSAAAISSPLHF.

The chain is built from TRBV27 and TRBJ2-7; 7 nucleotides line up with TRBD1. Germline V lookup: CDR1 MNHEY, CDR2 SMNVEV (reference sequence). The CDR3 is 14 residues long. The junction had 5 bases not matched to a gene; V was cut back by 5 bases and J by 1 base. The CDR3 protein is CASSPGQTSYEQYF. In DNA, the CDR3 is TGTGCCAGCAGTCCGGGACAGACTTCCTACGAGCAGTACTTC.

The CDR3 sequence: CASSPSGSSYNEQFF. CDR3 DNA: TGTGCCAGCAGCCCAAGCGGGAGTTCCTACAATGAGCAGTTCTTC. The chain joins TRBV2 to TRBJ2-1, with 8 bases identical to TRBD2. Germline V gene lookup returns CDR1 SNHLY and CDR2 FYNNEI. The CDR3 contains 15 residues. V shed 6 bases, J shed 1 base, and the junction held 5 bases outside the gene matches.

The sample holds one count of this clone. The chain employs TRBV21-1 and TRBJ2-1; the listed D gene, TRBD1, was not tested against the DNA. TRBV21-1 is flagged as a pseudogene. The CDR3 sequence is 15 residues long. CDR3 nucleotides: TGTGCCAGCAGCGGCGACGACAGCCCTCACAATGAGCAGTTCTTC. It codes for CASSGDDSPHNEQFF.

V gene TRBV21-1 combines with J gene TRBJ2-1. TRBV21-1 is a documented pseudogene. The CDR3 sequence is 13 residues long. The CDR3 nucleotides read TGTGCCAGCAGCTTAAGGCTGCACAATGAGCAGTTCTTC. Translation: CASSLRLHNEQFF.

The CDR3 spells CASSSGSSYEQYF. CDR3 DNA: TGTGCCAGCAGTAGCGGGAGCTCCTACGAGCAGTACTTC. The J gene is TRBJ2-7, the V gene TRBV28; 8 nucleotides align to TRBD2. Per germline, CDR1 MDHEN and CDR2 SYDVKM. This CDR3 has 13 residues. V lost 5 bases to trimming and J lost 0 bases; unmatched junction nucleotides: 0.

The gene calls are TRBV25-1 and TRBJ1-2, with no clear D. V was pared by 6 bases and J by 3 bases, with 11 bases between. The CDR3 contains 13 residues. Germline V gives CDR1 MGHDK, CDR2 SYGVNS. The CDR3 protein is CASSPHGDYGYTF. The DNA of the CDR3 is TGTGCCAGCAGCCCCCACGGAGACTATGGCTACACCTTC.